This T cell receptor (beta chain) is drawn from a study of PD-1 blockade in classical Hodgkin lymphoma. Using immunoSEQ multiplex PCR, the repertoire was profiled, and TCRdb retains in-frame clones only, with some absent. This sample yields over 85,000 clones, of which 90% are seen a single time; approximately 2.9% belongs to the top ten. Concerning this clone: Its antigen is unknown.

Sample time point: cycle 4 day 1 (C4D1), after 5 to 7 weeks of nivolumab. All patients experienced relapse after autologous stem cell transplantation, and brentuximab vedotin exposure was variable. Study-wide results and caveats: Newly diagnosed patients and complete responders had comparable diversity at baseline.

Germline V lookup: CDR1 LGHNA, CDR2 YNFKEQ. V lost 4 bases to trimming and J lost 2 bases, with 14 bases between them. This CDR3 is built from 15 residues. The receptor was derived from a human donor with classical Hodgkin lymphoma. This chain links TRBV4-2 with TRBJ2-5, with D possibly being TRBD1 (6 bases). The sequenced sample was peripheral blood mononuclear cells (PBMCs), obtained before the fourth cycle of nivolumab. CDR3 DNA sequence: TGTGCCAGCAGCCTAGGGCAGGGGCAGCAAGAGACCCAGTACTTC. Translation: CASSLGQGQQETQYF.